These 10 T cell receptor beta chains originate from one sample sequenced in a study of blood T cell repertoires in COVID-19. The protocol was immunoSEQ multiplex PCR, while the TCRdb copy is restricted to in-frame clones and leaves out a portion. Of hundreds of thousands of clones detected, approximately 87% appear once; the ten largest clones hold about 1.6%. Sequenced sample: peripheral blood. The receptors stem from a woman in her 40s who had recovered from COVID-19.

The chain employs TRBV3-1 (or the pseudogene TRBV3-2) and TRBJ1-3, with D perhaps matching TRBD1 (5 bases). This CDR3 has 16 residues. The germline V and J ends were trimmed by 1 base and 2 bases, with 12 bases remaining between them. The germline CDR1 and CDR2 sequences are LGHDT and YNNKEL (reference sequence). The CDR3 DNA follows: TGTGCCAGCAGCCAAGGTGGGGAGGGGACTGGAAACACCATATATTTT. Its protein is CASSQGGEGTGNTIYF.

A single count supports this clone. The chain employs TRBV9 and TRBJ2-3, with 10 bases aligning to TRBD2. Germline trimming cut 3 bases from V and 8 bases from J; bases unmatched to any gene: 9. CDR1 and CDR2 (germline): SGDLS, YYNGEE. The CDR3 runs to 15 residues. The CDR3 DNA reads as TGTGCCAGCAGCGGGCTAGCGGGGGCCGGGCGTACGCAGTATTTT. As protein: CASSGLAGAGRTQYF.

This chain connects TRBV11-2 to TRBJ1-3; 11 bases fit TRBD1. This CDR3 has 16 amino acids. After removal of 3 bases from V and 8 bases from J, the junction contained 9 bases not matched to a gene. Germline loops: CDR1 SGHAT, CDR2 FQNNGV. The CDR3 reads CASSFRTGGGADTIYF. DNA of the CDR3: TGTGCCAGCAGCTTTAGGACAGGGGGCGGCGCGGACACCATATATTTT.

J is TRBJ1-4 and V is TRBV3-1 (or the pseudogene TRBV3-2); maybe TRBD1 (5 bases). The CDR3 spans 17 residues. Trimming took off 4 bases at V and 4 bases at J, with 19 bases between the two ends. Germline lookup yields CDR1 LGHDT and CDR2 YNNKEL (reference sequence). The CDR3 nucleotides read TGTGCCAGCAGCCCCGGGGGTGGCTTCCACATTAATGAAAAACTGTTTTTT. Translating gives CASSPGGGFHINEKLFF.

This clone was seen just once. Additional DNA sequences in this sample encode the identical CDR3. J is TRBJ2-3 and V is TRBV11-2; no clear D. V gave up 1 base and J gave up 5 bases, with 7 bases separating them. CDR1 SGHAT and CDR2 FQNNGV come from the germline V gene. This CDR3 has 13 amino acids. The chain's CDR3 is CASSLGALDTQYF. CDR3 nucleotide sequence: TGTGCCAGCAGCTTAGGGGCTTTAGATACGCAGTATTTT.

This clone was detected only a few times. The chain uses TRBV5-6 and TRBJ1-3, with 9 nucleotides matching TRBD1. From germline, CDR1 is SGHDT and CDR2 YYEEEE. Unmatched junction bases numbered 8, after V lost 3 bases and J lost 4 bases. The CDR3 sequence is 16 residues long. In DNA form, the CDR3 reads TGTGCCAGCAGCTGGGGGACAGGGCTGACGGGAAACACCATATATTTT. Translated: CASSWGTGLTGNTIYF.

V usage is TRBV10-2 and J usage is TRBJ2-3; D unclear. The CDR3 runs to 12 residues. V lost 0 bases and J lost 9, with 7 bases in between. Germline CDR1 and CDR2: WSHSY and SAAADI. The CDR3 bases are TGCGCCAGCAGTGAGTCGGGCCCGACGCAGTATTTT. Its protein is CASSESGPTQYF.

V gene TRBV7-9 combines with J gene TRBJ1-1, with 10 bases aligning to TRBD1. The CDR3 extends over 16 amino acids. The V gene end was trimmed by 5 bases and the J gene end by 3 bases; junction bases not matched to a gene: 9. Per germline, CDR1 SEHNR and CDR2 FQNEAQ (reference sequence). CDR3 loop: CASSPVRGQGYTEAFF. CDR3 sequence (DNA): TGTGCCAGCAGCCCGGTGCGGGGACAGGGGTACACTGAAGCTTTCTTT.

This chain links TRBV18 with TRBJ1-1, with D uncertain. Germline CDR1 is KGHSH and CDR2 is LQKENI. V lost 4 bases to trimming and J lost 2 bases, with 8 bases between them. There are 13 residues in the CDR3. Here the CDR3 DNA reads TGTGCCAGCTCACAAACAGCAAACACTGAAGCTTTCTTT. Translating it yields CASSQTANTEAFF.

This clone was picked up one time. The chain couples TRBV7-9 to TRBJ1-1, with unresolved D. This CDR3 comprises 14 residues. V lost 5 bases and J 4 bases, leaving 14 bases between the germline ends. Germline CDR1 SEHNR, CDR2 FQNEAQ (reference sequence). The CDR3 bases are TGTGCCAGCAGCCCGGCCGGGAAGGTCACTGAAGCTTTCTTT. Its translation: CASSPAGKVTEAFF.